This TCR beta chain comes out of a study of T cell repertoires in cytomegalovirus infection. As for the study in general: Matching HLA type, along with CMV infection, was indicated by public TCR beta signatures. Whole-study results and caveats: Pooled public TCR beta family frequency picked out CMV carriers with the relevant HLA.

This clonotype was detected a few times. Its antigen is undetermined. Each CDR3 protein is one row after TCRdb ran MiXCR on the reads. The sample lists roughly 120,000 distinct CDR3 sequences, about 9.5% occurring once. In germline, CDR1 is GTSNPN, CDR2 SVGIG (reference sequence). The CDR3 is 19 residues long. Trimming removed 0 bases from V and 0 bases from J, with 21 bases in between. The sequenced material came from PBMCs, sequenced either directly or after in vitro stimulation (not recorded which). The V and J genes are TRBV30 and TRBJ1-5, with a possible D match to TRBD1 (5 bases). The receptor was isolated from a human donor in good health (CMV status not recorded). Some clones in this sample may be carry-over from other donors' samples. The CDR3 DNA follows: TGTGCCTGGAGTGTACCGGCGTTTGGGGGAACCTATAGCAATCAGCCCCAGCATTTT. This sequence encodes CAWSVPAFGGTYSNQPQHF.